The 11 T cell receptor beta chains below come from one sample, sequenced in a study of T cell responses to AZD1222 COVID-19 vaccine. Produced via immunoSEQ multiplex PCR; TCRdb's table is partial and in-frame only. This sample yields approximately 30,000 clones, of which around 86% are seen a single time; roughly 9.6% belongs to the top ten. This material consisted of peripheral blood, taken 28 days after the second AZD1222 dose. The receptors stem from an adult who received the AZD1222 COVID-19 vaccine.

This chain connects TRBV7-9 to TRBJ2-5, with D perhaps TRBD1 or TRBD2 (5 bases each). CDR3 length: 14 residues. Trimming removed 1 base at V and 5 bases at J, with 11 bases between. Per the germline V gene, CDR1 is SEHNR and CDR2 is FQNEAQ (reference sequence). As DNA, the CDR3 is TGTGCCAGCAGCTTAGTAGGGACGTGGGAGACCCAGTACTTC. It specifies CASSLVGTWETQYF.

V and J are TRBV3-1 (or the pseudogene TRBV3-2) and TRBJ2-3; 7 nucleotides line up with TRBD2. This CDR3 region has 15 residues. V lost 2 bases and J lost 3; bases outside the gene matches: 5. The germline gives CDR1 LGHDT, CDR2 YNNKEL (reference sequence). The CDR3 DNA is TGTGCCAGCAGCCAACGGGGCGGGGGAACAGATACGCAGTATTTT. It translates to CASSQRGGGTDTQYF.

This clone was seen a single time. This sequence joins TRBV18 and TRBJ1-1; no reliable D call. V was cut by 0 bases and J by 3 bases, with 11 bases left in between. Germline V gene data show CDR1 as KGHSH and CDR2 as LQKENI. The CDR3 runs 15 residues. The CDR3 spells CASSPPLVRDTEAFF. The CDR3 DNA reads as TGTGCCAGCTCACCACCCCTAGTGCGGGACACTGAAGCTTTCTTT.

This clone appeared a single time. The chain recombines TRBV6-1 with TRBJ2-7; D could derive from TRBD1 or TRBD2 (5 bases each). V lost 1 base and J lost 3, with 13 bases in between. Germline V gives CDR1 MNHNS, CDR2 SASEGT. The CDR3 runs to 15 residues. CDR3 DNA: TGTGCCAGCAGTGAAGGGGACGGCTCCTTCTACGAGCAGTACTTC. The encoded protein is CASSEGDGSFYEQYF.

In DNA, the CDR3 is TGTGCCAGCAGTTACTCGATGGAGGGGGCCGGGACCCAGTACTTC. Encoded protein: CASSYSMEGAGTQYF. This chain joins TRBV6-2 or TRBV6-3 and TRBJ2-5; D is possibly TRBD1 (7 bases). Germline CDR1 is MNHEY and CDR2 is SVGEGT. The CDR3 covers 15 residues. The V end was cut by 0 bases, the J end by 7 bases, with 15 bases between.

The genes are TRBV30 and TRBJ1-3; D unclear. Trimming stripped 0 bases from V and 0 bases from J, with 12 bases between. Germline V lookup: CDR1 GTSNPN, CDR2 SVGIG (reference sequence). The CDR3 consists of 16 residues. In nucleotides, the CDR3 is TGTGCCTGGAGTGTCGACCCTCGCTTCTCTGGAAACACCATATATTTT. Residues: CAWSVDPRFSGNTIYF.

This chain links TRBV5-4 with TRBJ1-2; D gene unclear. Trimming cost V 0 bases and J 5 bases, with 8 bases left between them. Looked up from germline, CDR1 is SGHNT and CDR2 is YYREEE (reference sequence). The CDR3 extends over 13 amino acids. CDR3 nucleotide sequence: TGTGCCAGCAGCTTGGAGGCCGATTATGGCTACACCTTC. Residues: CASSLEADYGYTF.

For this clone: One end of the junction does not line up with germline, which may come from a read error. J is TRBJ2-1 and V is TRBV7-7; 12 nucleotides match TRBD2. The germline CDR1 and CDR2 sequences are SSHAT and FNYEAQ (reference sequence). There are 16 residues in the CDR3. CDR3 sequence reads: CASSPLAGGPQGEQFF. The CDR3, as DNA: TGTGCTAGCAGCCCTCTAGCGGGGGGGCCCCAGGGGGAGCAGTTCTTC. Based on the CDR3 plus reference TRBV7-7 and TRBJ2-1, the full variable domain is GAGVSQSPRYKVTKRGQDVTLRCDPISSHATLYWYQQALGQGPEFLTYFNYEAQPDKSGLPSDRFSAERPEGSISTLTIQRTEQRDSAMYRCASSPLAGGPQGEQFFGPGTRLTVL.

The chain has TRBV7-9 and TRBJ2-5, with 9 bases aligning to TRBD2. Trimming at V came to 2 bases and at J to 4 bases, leaving 8 bases not matched to a gene. The CDR3 has 16 residues. Germline CDR1 and CDR2: SEHNR and FQNEAQ (reference sequence). The CDR3 coding sequence is TGTGCCAGCAGCTTACGGGCGGGAGGGAACGGAGAGACCCAGTACTTC. It encodes CASSLRAGGNGETQYF.

The chain uses TRBV3-1 (or the pseudogene TRBV3-2) and TRBJ2-1, with D unresolved. Germline-derived CDR1 and CDR2 are LGHDT and YNNKEL (reference sequence). Trimming removed 2 bases at V and 3 bases at J, with 11 bases between. CDR3 length: 15 amino acids. The CDR3 DNA reads TGTGCCAGCAGCCAAATAGCCCAAGTCTACAATGAGCAGTTCTTC. Translation gives CASSQIAQVYNEQFF.

A single count supports this clone. J is TRBJ1-2 and V is TRBV2; D remains ambiguous. Germline V lookup: CDR1 SNHLY, CDR2 FYNNEI. This CDR3 is 15 amino acids long. The ends were cut back, 7 bases at V and 0 bases at J, with 15 bases in the middle. CDR3 nucleotide sequence: TGTGCCAGCAACAGAAGACAAACCGCTAACTATGGCTACACCTTC. This sequence encodes CASNRRQTANYGYTF.